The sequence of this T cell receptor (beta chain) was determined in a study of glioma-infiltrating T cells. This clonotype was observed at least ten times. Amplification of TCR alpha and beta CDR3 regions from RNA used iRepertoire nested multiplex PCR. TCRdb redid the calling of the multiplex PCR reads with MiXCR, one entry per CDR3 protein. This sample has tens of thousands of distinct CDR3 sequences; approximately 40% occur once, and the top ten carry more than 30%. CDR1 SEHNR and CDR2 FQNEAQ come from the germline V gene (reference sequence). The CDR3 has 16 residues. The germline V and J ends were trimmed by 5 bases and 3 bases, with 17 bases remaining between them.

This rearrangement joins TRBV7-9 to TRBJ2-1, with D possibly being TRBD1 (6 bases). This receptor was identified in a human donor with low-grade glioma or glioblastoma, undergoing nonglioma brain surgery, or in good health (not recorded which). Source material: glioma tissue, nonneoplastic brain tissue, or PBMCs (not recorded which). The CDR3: CASSQGRILLYNEQFF. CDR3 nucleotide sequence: TGTGCCAGCAGCCAGGGGCGTATTCTCCTCTACAATGAGCAGTTCTTC. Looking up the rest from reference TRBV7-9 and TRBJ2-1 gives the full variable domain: DTGVSQNPRHKITKRGQNVTFRCDPISEHNRLYWYRQTLGQGPEFLTYFQNEAQLEKSRLLSDRFSAERPKGSFSTLEIQRTEQGDSAMYLCASSQGRILLYNEQFFGPGTRLTVL.